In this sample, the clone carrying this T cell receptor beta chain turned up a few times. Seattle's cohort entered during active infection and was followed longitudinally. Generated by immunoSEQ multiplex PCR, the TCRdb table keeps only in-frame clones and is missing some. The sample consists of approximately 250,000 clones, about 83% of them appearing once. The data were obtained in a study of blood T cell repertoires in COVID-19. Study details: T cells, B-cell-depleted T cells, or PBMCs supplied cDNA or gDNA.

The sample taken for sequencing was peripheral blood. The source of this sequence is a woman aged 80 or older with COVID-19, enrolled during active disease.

CDR3 coding DNA: TGTGCCAGCAGCTCAATTAGAAGGGGGCGCTCGGACTATGGCTACACCTTC. Amino acid sequence: CASSSIRRGRSDYGYTF. V is TRBV11-2 and J is TRBJ1-2; 7 bases match TRBD1. CDR1 is SGHAT and CDR2 is FQNNGV in the germline V gene. The CDR3 has 17 residues. The J segment lost 3 bases and the V segment lost 4 bases, leaving 14 bases of the junction unmatched.